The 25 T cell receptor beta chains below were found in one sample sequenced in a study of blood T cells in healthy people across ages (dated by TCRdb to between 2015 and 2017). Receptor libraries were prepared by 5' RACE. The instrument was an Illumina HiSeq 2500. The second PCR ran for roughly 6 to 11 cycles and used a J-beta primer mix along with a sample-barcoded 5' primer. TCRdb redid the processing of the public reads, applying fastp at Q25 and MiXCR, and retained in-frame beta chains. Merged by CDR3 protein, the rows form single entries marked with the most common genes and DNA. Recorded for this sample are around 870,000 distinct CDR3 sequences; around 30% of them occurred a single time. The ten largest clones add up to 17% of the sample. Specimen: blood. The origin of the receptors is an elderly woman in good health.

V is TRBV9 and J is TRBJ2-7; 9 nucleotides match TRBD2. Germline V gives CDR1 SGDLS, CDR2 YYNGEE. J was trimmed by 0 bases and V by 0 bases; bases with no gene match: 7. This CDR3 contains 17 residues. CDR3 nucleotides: TGTGCCAGCAGCGTAGGGGCGGGGACTAGCAGCTCCTACGAGCAGTACTTC. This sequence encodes CASSVGAGTSSSYEQYF.

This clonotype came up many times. Here the CDR3 reads CSARDYSTGQGARTQYF. The CDR3 DNA sequence: TGCAGTGCTAGAGATTACTCAACCGGACAGGGGGCGAGAACCCAGTACTTC. The chain links TRBV20-1 to TRBJ2-5, with 11 bases lining up with TRBD1. This CDR3 is 17 amino acids long. The J segment lost 8 bases and the V segment lost 0 bases, leaving 14 bases of the junction unmatched. Germline CDR1 and CDR2: DFQATT and SNEGSKA (reference sequence).

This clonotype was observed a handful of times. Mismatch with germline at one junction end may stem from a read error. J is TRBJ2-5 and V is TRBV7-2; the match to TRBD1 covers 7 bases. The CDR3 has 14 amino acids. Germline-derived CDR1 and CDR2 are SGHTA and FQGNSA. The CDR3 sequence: CASSLDRGQGTRYF. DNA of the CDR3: TGTGCCAGCAGCTTAGACAGGGGACAAGGGACCCGGTACTTC.

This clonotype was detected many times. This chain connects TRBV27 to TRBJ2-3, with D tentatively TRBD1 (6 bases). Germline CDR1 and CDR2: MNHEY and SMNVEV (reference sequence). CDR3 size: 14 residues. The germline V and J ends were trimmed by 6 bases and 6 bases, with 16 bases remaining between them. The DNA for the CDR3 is TGTGCCAGCAGCAGGGGTTTGTTATTGGATACGCAGTATTTT. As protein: CASSRGLLLDTQYF.

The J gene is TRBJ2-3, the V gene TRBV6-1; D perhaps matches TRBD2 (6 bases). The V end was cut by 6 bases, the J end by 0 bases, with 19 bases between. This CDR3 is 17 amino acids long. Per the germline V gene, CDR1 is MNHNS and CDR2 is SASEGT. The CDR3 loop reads CASREFYGDSSTDTQYF. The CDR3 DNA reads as TGTGCCAGCAGGGAGTTTTACGGGGACTCTAGCACAGATACGCAGTATTTT.

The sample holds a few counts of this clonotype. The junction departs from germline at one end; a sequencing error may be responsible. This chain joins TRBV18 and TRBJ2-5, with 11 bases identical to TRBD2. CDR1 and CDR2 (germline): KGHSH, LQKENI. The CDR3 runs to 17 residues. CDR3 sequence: CASSPRTSGLYQETRYF. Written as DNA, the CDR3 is TGTGCCAGCTCACCAAGGACTAGCGGGTTGTACCAAGAGACCCGGTACTTC.

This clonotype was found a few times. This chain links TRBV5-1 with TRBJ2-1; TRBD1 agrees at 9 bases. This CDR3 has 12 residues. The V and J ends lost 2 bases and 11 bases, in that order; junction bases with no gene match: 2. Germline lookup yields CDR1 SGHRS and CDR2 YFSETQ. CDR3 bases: TGCGCCAGCAGCTTTGGACAGGGGCAGCAGTTCTTC. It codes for CASSFGQGQQFF.

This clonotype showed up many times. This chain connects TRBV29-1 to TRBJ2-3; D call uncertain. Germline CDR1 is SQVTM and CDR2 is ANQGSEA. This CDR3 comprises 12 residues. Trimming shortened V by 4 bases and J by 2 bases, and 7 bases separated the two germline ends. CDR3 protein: CSVASNTDTQYF. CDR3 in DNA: TGCAGCGTTGCGAGTAACACAGATACGCAGTATTTT.

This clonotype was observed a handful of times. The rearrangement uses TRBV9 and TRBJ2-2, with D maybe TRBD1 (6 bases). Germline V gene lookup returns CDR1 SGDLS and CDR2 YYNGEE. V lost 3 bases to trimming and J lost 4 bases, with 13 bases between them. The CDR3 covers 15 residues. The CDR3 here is CASSARGRGTGELFF. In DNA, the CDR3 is TGTGCCAGCAGCGCCAGGGGACGAGGCACCGGGGAGCTGTTTTTT.

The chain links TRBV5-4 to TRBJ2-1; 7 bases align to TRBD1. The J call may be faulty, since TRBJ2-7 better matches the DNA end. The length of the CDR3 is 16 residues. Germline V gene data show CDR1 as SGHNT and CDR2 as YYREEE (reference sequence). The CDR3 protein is CASSPRGLSSYNEQYF. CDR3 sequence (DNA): TGTGCCAGCAGCCCTAGGGGGCTTAGCTCCTACAATGAGCAGTACTTC.

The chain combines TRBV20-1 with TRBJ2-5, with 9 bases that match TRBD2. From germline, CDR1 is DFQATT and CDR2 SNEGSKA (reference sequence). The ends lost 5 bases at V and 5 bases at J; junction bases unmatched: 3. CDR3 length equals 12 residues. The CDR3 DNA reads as TGCAGTGCTGATGGGACTAGCGAGACCCAGTACTTC. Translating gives CSADGTSETQYF.

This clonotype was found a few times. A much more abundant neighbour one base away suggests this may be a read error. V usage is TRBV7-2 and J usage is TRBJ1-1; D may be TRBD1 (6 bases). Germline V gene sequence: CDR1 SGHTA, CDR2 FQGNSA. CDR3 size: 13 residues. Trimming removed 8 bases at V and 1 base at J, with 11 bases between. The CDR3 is CASGWGQNTEAFF. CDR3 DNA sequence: TGTGCCAGCGGCTGGGGACAGAACACTGAAGCTTTCTTT.

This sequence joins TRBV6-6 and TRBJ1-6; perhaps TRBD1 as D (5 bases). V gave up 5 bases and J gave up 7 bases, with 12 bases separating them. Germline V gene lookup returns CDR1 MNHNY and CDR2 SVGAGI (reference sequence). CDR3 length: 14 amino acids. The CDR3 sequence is CASSREGPNSPLHF. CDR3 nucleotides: TGTGCCAGCAGTAGAGAGGGACCGAATTCACCCCTCCACTTT.

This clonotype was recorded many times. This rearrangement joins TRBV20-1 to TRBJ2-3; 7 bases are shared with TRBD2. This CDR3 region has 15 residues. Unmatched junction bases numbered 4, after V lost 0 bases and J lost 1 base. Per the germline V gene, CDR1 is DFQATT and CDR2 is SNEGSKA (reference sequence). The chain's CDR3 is CSARDRGRGTDTQYF. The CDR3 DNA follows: TGCAGTGCTAGAGATCGGGGGAGGGGCACAGATACGCAGTATTTT.

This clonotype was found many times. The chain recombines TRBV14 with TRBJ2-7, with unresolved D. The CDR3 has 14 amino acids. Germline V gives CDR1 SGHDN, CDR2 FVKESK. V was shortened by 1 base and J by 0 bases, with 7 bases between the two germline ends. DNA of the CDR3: TGTGCCAGCAGCCAAGTCGCCTTCTCCTACGAGCAGTACTTC. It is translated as CASSQVAFSYEQYF.

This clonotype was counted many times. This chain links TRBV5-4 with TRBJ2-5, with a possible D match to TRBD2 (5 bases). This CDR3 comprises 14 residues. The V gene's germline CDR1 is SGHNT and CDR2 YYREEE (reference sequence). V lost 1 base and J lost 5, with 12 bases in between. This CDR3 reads CASSLNTRTETQYF. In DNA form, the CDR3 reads TGTGCCAGCAGCTTGAATACTAGAACGGAGACCCAGTACTTC.

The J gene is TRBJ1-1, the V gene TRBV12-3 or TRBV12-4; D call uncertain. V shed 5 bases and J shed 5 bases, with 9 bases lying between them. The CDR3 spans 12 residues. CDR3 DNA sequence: TGTGCCAGCAGTCCTCTCTGGACTGAAGCTTTCTTT. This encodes CASSPLWTEAFF.

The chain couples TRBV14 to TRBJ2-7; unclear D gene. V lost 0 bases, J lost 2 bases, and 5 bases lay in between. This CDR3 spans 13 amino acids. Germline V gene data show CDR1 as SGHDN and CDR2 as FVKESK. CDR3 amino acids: CASSQEMTYEQYF. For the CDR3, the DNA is TGTGCCAGCAGCCAAGAGATGACCTACGAGCAGTACTTC.

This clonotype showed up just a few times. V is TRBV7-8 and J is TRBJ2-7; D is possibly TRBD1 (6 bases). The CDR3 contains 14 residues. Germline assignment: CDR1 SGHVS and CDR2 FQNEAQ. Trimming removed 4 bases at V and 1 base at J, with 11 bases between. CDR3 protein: CASSCQTGSYEQYF. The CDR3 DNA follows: TGTGCCAGCAGCTGCCAGACAGGATCCTACGAGCAGTACTTC.

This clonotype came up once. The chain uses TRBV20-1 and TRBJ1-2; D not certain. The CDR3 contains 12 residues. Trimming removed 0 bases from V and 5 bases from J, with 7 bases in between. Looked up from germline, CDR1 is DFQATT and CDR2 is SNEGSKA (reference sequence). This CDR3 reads CSARDLGYGYTF. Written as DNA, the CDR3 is TGCAGTGCTAGAGATCTGGGTTATGGCTACACCTTC.

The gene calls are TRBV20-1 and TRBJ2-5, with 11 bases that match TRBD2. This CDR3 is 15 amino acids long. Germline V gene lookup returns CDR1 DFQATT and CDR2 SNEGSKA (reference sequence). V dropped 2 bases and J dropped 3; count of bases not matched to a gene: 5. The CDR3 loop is CSARPSGGPEETQYF. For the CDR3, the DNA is TGCAGTGCTAGACCTAGCGGGGGGCCCGAAGAGACCCAGTACTTC.

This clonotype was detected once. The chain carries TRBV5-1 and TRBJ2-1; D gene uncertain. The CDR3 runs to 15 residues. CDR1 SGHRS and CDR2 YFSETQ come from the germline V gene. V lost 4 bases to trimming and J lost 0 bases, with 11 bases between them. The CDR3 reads CASSMDGGSYNEQFF. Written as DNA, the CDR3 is TGCGCCAGCAGCATGGACGGTGGCTCCTACAATGAGCAGTTCTTC.

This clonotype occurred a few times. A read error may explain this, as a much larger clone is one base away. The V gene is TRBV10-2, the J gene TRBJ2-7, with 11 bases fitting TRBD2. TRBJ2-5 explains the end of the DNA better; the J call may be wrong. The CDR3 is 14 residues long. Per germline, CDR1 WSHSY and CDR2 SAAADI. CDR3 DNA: TGCGCCAGCAGGATAGCGGGGGGGCAAGGGACCCAGTACTTC. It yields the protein CASRIAGGQGTQYF.

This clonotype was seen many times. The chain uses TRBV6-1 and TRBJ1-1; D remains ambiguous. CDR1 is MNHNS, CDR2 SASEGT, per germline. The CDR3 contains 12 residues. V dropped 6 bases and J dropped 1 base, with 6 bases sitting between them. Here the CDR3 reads CASSQRNTEAFF. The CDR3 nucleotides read TGTGCCAGCAGCCAGAGGAACACTGAAGCTTTCTTT.

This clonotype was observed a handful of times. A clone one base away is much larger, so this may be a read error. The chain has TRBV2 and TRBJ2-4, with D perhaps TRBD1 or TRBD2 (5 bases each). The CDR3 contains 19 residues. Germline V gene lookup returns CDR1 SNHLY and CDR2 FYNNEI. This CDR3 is CAGSALLAGAVIAKNIQYF. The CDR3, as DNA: TGTGCCGGCAGTGCCTTGCTTGCCGGGGCCGTGATAGCCAAAAACATTCAGTACTTC.